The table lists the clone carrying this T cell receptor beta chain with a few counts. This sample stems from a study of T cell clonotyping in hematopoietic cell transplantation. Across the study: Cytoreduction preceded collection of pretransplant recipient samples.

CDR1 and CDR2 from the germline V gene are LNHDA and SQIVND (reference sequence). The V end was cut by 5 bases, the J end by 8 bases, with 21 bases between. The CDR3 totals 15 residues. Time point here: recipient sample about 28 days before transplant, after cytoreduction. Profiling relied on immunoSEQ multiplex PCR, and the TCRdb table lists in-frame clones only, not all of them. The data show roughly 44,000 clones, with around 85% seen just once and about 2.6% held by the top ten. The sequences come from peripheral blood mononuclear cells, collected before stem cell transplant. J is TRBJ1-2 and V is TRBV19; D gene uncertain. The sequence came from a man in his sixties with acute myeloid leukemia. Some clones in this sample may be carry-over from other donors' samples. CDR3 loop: CASSRKSQLIEGYTF. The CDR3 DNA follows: TGTGCCAGTAGTCGGAAGTCCCAACTGATTGAGGGCTACACCTTC. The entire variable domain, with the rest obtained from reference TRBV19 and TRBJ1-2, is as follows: DGGITQSPKYLFRKEGQNVTLSCEQNLNHDAMYWYRQDPGQGLRLIYYSQIVNDFQKGDIAEGYSVSREKKESFPLTVTSAQKNPTAFYLCASSRKSQLIEGYTFGSGTRLTVV.